The clone carrying this T cell receptor (beta chain) appeared a few times. Its antigen is unknown. The data were taken from a study of T-cell memory formation after mild COVID-19. Study outcomes and limitations: Memory from before infection featured some responding clones, which suggests cross-reactive memory joined. Whether second-wave clones peaking at day 37 were SARS-CoV-2 specific went unconfirmed. CD4/CD8 balance characterized clones contracting day 15 to 85, and CD4+ skew characterized later expanders.

5'RACE with constant-segment primers yielded barcoded, UMI-tagged TCR alpha and TCR beta cDNA libraries. TCRdb reanalysed the 5' RACE reads using MiXCR and keeps one entry per CDR3 protein. The table includes approximately 440,000 distinct CDR3 sequences, roughly 20% detected once. This CDR3 has 18 amino acids. The germline V gene has CDR1 SGHTA and CDR2 FQGNSA. Between the trimmed V and J ends, which lost 3 bases and 6 bases, there was a span of 26 bases. The rearrangement links TRBV7-2 to TRBJ1-1, with TRBD1 as a possible D gene (5 bases). Sequenced material: PBMCs or a T cell subset sorted from them (not recorded which). This clonotype originated in an adult woman who had mild COVID-19 (a few samples of this study predate the infection). Cell type and time point are not known. The CDR3, as DNA: TGTGCCAGCAGCTTCAGAAGGGAGGGGACGATAGAGGCGGCTGAAGCTTTCTTT. It is translated as CASSFRREGTIEAAEAFF.